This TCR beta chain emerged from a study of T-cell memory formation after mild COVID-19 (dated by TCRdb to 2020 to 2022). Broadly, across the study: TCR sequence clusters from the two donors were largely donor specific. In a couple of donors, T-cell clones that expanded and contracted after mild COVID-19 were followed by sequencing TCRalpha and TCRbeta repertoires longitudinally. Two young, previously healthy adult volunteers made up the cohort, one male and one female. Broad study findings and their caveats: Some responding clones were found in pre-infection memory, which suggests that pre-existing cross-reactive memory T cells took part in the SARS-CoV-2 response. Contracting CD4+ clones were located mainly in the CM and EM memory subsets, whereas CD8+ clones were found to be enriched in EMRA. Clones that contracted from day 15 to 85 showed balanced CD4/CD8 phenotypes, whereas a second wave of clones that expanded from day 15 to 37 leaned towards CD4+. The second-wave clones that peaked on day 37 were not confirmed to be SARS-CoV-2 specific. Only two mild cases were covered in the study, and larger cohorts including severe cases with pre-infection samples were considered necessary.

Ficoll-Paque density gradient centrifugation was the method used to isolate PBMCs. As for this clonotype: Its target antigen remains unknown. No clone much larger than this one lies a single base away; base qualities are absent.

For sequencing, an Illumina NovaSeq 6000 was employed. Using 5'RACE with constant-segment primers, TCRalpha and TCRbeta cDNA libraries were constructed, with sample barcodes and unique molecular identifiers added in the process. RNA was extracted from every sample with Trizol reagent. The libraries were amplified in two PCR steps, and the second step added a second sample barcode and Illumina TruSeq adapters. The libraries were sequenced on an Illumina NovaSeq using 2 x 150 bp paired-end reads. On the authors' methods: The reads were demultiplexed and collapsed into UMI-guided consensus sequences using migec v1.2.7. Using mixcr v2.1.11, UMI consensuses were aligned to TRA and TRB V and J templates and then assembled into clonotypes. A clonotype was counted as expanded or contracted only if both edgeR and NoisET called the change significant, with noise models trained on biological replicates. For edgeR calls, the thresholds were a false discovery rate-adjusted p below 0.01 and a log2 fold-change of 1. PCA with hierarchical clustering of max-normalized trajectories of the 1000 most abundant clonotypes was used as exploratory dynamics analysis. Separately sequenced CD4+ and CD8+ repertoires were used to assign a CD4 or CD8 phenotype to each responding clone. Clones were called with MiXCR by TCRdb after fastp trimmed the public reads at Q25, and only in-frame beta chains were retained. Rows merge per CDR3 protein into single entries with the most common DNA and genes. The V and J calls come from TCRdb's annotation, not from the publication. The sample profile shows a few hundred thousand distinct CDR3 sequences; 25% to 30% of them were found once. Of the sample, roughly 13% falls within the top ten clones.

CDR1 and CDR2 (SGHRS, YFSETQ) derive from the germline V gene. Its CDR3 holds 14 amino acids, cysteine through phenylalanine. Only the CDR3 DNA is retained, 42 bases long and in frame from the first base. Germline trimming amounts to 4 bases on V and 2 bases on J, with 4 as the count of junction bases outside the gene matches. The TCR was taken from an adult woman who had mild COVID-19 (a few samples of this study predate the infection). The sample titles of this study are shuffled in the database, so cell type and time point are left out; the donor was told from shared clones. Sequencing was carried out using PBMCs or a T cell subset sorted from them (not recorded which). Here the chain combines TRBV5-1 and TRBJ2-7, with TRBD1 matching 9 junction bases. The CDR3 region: CASSIRQGAYEQYF. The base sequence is TGCGCCAGCAGCATCCGACAGGGGGCCTACGAGCAGTACTTC.